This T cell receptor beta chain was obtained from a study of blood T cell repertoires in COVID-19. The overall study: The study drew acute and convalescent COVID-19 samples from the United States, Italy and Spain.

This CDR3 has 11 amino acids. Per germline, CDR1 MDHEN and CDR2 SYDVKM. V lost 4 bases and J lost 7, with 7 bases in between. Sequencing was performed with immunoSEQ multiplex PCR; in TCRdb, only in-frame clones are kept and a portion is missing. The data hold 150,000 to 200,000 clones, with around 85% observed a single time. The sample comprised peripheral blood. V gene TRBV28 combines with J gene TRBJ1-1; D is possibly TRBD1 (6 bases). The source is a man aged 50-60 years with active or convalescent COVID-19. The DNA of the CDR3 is TGTGCCAGCAGTTGGACAGATGAAGCTTTCTTT. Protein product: CASSWTDEAFF.